Below, 27 T cell receptor beta chains from the same sample are listed, as sequenced in a study of T cell changes during pregnancy in multiple sclerosis. The table came from immunoSEQ multiplex PCR; TCRdb's copy has only in-frame clones and leaves some out. The sample shows under 70,000 clones, 94% of them seen only once. The material sequenced was CD8+ T cells from peripheral blood mononuclear cells, taken after pregnancy. The receptors here all came from a female donor with multiple sclerosis, enrolled in a pregnancy study.

The chain links TRBV5-4 to TRBJ2-5; D perhaps matches TRBD2 (6 bases). The length of the CDR3 is 14 residues. Germline V gene lookup returns CDR1 SGHNT and CDR2 YYREEE (reference sequence). Trimming took off 4 bases at V and 2 bases at J, with 12 bases between the two ends. This chain's CDR3 is CASSPRGVQETQYF. In DNA form, the CDR3 reads TGTGCCAGCAGCCCCCGCGGGGTACAAGAGACCCAGTACTTC.

The V gene is TRBV9, the J gene TRBJ2-5; 12 positions match TRBD2. CDR1 SGDLS and CDR2 YYNGEE come from the germline V gene. This CDR3 has 15 amino acids. J was trimmed by 5 bases and V by 4 bases; bases with no gene match: 6. The chain's CDR3 is CASSRGLAGLETQYF. CDR3 coding DNA: TGTGCCAGCAGCCGCGGACTAGCGGGACTTGAGACCCAGTACTTC.

This clone was seen once. The chain joins TRBV29-1 to TRBJ2-7, with D possibly TRBD2 on 5 matching bases. V was trimmed by 7 bases and J by 3 bases, leaving 10 bases between them. There are 11 residues in the CDR3. CDR1 and CDR2 from the germline V gene are SQVTM and ANQGSEA. This chain's CDR3 is CSAGSLYEQYF. In DNA form, the CDR3 reads TGCAGCGCGGGAAGCCTCTACGAGCAGTACTTC.

This rearrangement joins TRBV4-2 to TRBJ1-2, with D uncertain. The CDR3 sequence is 15 residues long. The germline gives CDR1 LGHNA, CDR2 YNFKEQ. V gave up 1 base and J gave up 4 bases, with 13 bases separating them. The CDR3 nucleotides read TGTGCCAGCAGCCAAGCCCGGGAGGTGAGCTATGGCTACACCTTC. This codes for CASSQAREVSYGYTF.

This clone appeared once. The chain carries TRBV6-1 and TRBJ1-3; the D gene is possibly TRBD1 (5 bases). The CDR3 loop spans 18 amino acids. Per germline, CDR1 MNHNS and CDR2 SASEGT. V lost 3 bases and J lost 2, with 20 bases in between. CDR3 sequence reads: CASSDLGAGFPPGNTIYF. The CDR3 DNA reads TGTGCCAGCAGTGACTTAGGGGCCGGATTTCCTCCTGGAAACACCATATATTTT.

The rearrangement links TRBV5-4 to TRBJ1-1; no clear D gene. The CDR3 contains 12 residues. With 2 bases removed from V and 1 base from J, the gap between germline ends came to 3 bases. In germline, CDR1 is SGHNT, CDR2 YYREEE (reference sequence). The CDR3 reads CASSFRNTEAFF. The CDR3 bases are TGTGCCAGCAGCTTCAGGAACACTGAAGCTTTCTTT.

V is TRBV15 and J is TRBJ2-7; 10 nucleotides line up with TRBD1. V lost 4 bases and J lost 7; bases outside the gene matches: 4. Germline CDR1 is LNHNV and CDR2 is YYDKDF (reference sequence). There are 13 residues in the CDR3. CDR3: CATSTRTGGEQYF. The DNA of the CDR3 is TGTGCCACCAGCACCCGGACAGGGGGTGAGCAGTACTTC.

The V gene is TRBV7-8, the J gene TRBJ1-2, with 7 bases matching TRBD1. V shed 4 bases and J 3 bases; nucleotides not matched to a gene: 2. The CDR3 is made up of 13 amino acids. The germline gives CDR1 SGHVS, CDR2 FQNEAQ. This CDR3 is CASSSQGDYGYTF. In nucleotides, the CDR3 is TGTGCCAGCAGCTCCCAGGGGGACTATGGCTACACCTTC. The full variable domain, completed using reference TRBV7-8 and TRBJ1-2, is GAGVSQSPRYKVAKRGQDVALRCDPISGHVSLFWYQQALGQGPEFLTYFQNEAQLDKSGLPSDRFFAERPEGSVSTLKIQRTQQEDSAVYLCASSSQGDYGYTFGSGTRLTVV.

The rearrangement links TRBV7-9 to TRBJ2-1; the D gene is possibly TRBD2 (6 bases). The germline V gene has CDR1 SEHNR and CDR2 FQNEAQ (reference sequence). The V end was cut by 1 base, the J end by 5 bases, with 18 bases between. This CDR3 is 17 amino acids long. The CDR3: CASSLGSREWGHNEQFF. CDR3 nucleotides: TGTGCCAGCAGCTTAGGAAGTCGGGAGTGGGGCCACAATGAGCAGTTCTTC.

J is TRBJ1-1 and V is TRBV9, with TRBD1 matching over 7 bases. The CDR3 loop spans 16 amino acids. The germline V gene has CDR1 SGDLS and CDR2 YYNGEE. V was clipped by 0 bases and J by 0 bases; unmatched bases: 5. In DNA form, the CDR3 reads TGTGCCAGCAGCGTAGGGACAGGTCTCATGAACACTGAAGCTTTCTTT. Its protein is CASSVGTGLMNTEAFF.

The chain recombines TRBV29-1 with TRBJ2-5; D call uncertain. The CDR3 covers 12 residues. Germline values: CDR1 SQVTM, CDR2 ANQGSEA. Trimming stripped 7 bases from V and 2 bases from J, with 11 bases between. The chain's CDR3 is CSARGPQETQYF. For the CDR3, the DNA is TGCAGCGCCAGAGGTCCGCAAGAGACCCAGTACTTC.

The chain is built from TRBV6-5 and TRBJ2-7; TRBD2 matches 8 bases. CDR3 length equals 15 residues. V shed 3 bases and J 6 bases; nucleotides not matched to a gene: 10. Germline-derived CDR1 and CDR2 are MNHEY and SVGAGI. The CDR3 bases are TGTGCCAGCAGTTATTTACGGGAGGGCACCGGCGAGCAGTACTTC. This codes for CASSYLREGTGEQYF.

The chain carries TRBV27 and TRBJ2-1, with a possible D match to TRBD2 (6 bases). This CDR3 has 14 amino acids. Germline V gene sequence: CDR1 MNHEY, CDR2 SMNVEV (reference sequence). Trimming shortened V by 6 bases and J by 5 bases, and 14 bases separated the two germline ends. The CDR3 reads CASSERATNNEQFF. CDR3 DNA sequence: TGTGCCAGCAGCGAGCGGGCCACCAACAATGAGCAGTTCTTC.

The chain links TRBV10-2 to TRBJ2-2; 9 bases line up with TRBD2. The length of the CDR3 is 15 residues. Germline V gene sequence: CDR1 WSHSY, CDR2 SAAADI. The junction had 1 base not matched to a gene; V was cut back by 2 bases and J by 3 bases. CDR3 sequence (DNA): TGCGCCAGCAGTGAGGTAGCGGGGGACACCGGGGAGCTGTTTTTT. It codes for CASSEVAGDTGELFF.

This chain joins TRBV9 and TRBJ2-3; 9 positions agree with TRBD2. Germline trimming cut 4 bases from V and 2 bases from J; bases unmatched to any gene: 8. The CDR3 has 16 amino acids. Germline V CDR1 and CDR2: SGDLS, YYNGEE. The CDR3 DNA reads TGTGCCAGCAGCCCCTTAGCGGGAGACCTCACAGATACGCAGTATTTT. Translated, it gives CASSPLAGDLTDTQYF.

J is TRBJ2-7 and V is TRBV4-3; D is possibly TRBD2 (5 bases). This CDR3 region has 14 residues. The V gene's germline CDR1 is LGHNA and CDR2 YSLEER. V was clipped by 1 base and J by 7 bases, with 14 bases between them. The CDR3 DNA is TGCGCCAGCAGCCAAGGGTTCGGGGTGGGGGAGCAGTACTTC. Amino acids: CASSQGFGVGEQYF.

The genes are TRBV4-1 and TRBJ2-4; 7 bases align to TRBD1. V shed 2 bases and J 6 bases; nucleotides not matched to a gene: 7. CDR1 is MGHRA and CDR2 is YSYEKL in the germline V gene. The CDR3 is 15 residues long. Here the CDR3 reads CASSQTTGSLNIQYF. The DNA of the CDR3 is TGCGCCAGCAGCCAAACGACAGGGTCTTTAAACATTCAGTACTTC.

The chain employs TRBV6-1 and TRBJ1-5; TRBD1 might be the D (6 bases). V shed 1 base and J shed 2 bases, with 6 bases lying between them. CDR3 length: 14 amino acids. Germline loops: CDR1 MNHNS, CDR2 SASEGT. This chain's CDR3 is CASSEGQGNQPQHF. CDR3 DNA: TGTGCCAGCAGTGAAGGACAGGGCAATCAGCCCCAGCATTTT.

In this sample, this clone turned up once. The chain is built from TRBV4-1 and TRBJ2-1; D possibly corresponds to TRBD2 (5 bases). Trimming pared 0 bases from V and 3 bases from J, leaving 12 bases between. This CDR3 has 16 residues. Germline lookup yields CDR1 MGHRA and CDR2 YSYEKL. This CDR3 reads CASSQDGSGNYNEQFF. The CDR3 DNA reads TGCGCCAGCAGCCAAGATGGGAGCGGAAACTACAATGAGCAGTTCTTC.

The chain is built from TRBV27 and TRBJ1-1; no clear D gene. The CDR3 contains 13 residues. Per germline, CDR1 MNHEY and CDR2 SMNVEV (reference sequence). V was shortened by 4 bases and J by 0 bases, with 6 bases between the two germline ends. The CDR3 DNA follows: TGTGCCAGCAGTTGGCGGGTGAACACTGAAGCTTTCTTT. Translation: CASSWRVNTEAFF.

This chain links TRBV7-3 with TRBJ2-3; weak D call: TRBD2 (5 bases). Germline V gene sequence: CDR1 SGHTA, CDR2 FQGTGA. V lost 5 bases, J lost 2 bases, and 14 bases lay in between. This CDR3 has 15 amino acids. The DNA for the CDR3 is TGTGCCAGCAGCCCAGGACTGAGATTCACAGATACGCAGTATTTT. Protein sequence: CASSPGLRFTDTQYF.

This chain links TRBV14 with TRBJ1-2; D gene ambiguous. Trimming removed 1 base at V and 4 bases at J, with 10 bases between. CDR1 is SGHDN, CDR2 FVKESK, per germline. This CDR3 has 14 residues. CDR3 sequence reads: CASSQVSSGYGYTF. The CDR3 nucleotides are TGTGCCAGCAGCCAAGTATCCAGTGGCTATGGCTACACCTTC. Using reference TRBV14 and TRBJ1-2 for the parts outside the CDR3, the full variable domain is EAGVTQFPSHSVIEKGQTVTLRCDPISGHDNLYWYRRVMGKEIKFLLHFVKESKQDESGMPNNRFLAERTGGTYSTLKVQPAELEDSGVYFCASSQVSSGYGYTFGSGTRLTVV.

The chain links TRBV27 to TRBJ1-1, with 9 bases aligning to TRBD1. Trimming cost V 5 bases and J 7 bases; bases outside gene matches: 5. CDR3 length: 13 residues. CDR1 and CDR2 (germline): MNHEY, SMNVEV (reference sequence). The CDR3 region has the DNA TGTGCCAGCAGTCACGGGACAGGGTATGAAGCTTTCTTT. This gives the protein CASSHGTGYEAFF.

The chain has TRBV27 and TRBJ2-3; 13 nucleotides line up with TRBD2. The CDR3 runs to 16 residues. Germline V gene sequence: CDR1 MNHEY, CDR2 SMNVEV (reference sequence). J gave up 3 bases and V 6 bases, and 6 bases lay outside the gene matches. CDR3 in amino acids: CASRTGTSGTTDTQYF. The CDR3 nucleotides are TGTGCCAGCAGAACCGGGACTAGCGGGACTACAGATACGCAGTATTTT.

The chain carries TRBV19 and TRBJ1-4, with a weak D call TRBD1 (5 bases). The V end was cut by 8 bases, the J end by 6 bases, with 13 bases between. The CDR3 contains 13 residues. Per the germline V gene, CDR1 is LNHDA and CDR2 is SQIVND (reference sequence). CDR3 bases: TGTGCCAGTGGTGGACAATCGCATGAAAAACTGTTTTTT. Its translation is CASGGQSHEKLFF.

The J gene is TRBJ2-3, the V gene TRBV2; 8 bases match TRBD2. Per germline, CDR1 SNHLY and CDR2 FYNNEI. The CDR3 has 13 amino acids. This chain's CDR3 is CASGTYSTDTQYF. In DNA, the CDR3 is TGTGCTAGCGGGACTTATAGCACAGATACGCAGTATTTT. Full variable domain (remainder filled in from reference TRBV2 and TRBJ2-3): EPEVTQTPSHQVTQMGQEVILRCVPISNHLYFYWYRQILGQKVEFLVSFYNNEISEKSEIFDDQFSVERPDGSNFTLKIRSTKLEDSAMYFCASGTYSTDTQYFGPGTRLTVL.

V and J are TRBV28 and TRBJ1-1, with 11 bases aligning to TRBD1. With V trimmed by 6 bases and J by 2 bases, 8 bases remained unmatched. Germline CDR1 reads MDHEN; CDR2 reads SYDVKM. The CDR3 is made up of 16 amino acids. The CDR3 reads CASSLPGQGGNTEAFF. Here the CDR3 DNA reads TGTGCCAGCAGCCTACCGGGACAGGGGGGAAACACTGAAGCTTTCTTT.